This T cell receptor (beta chain) was profiled in a study of kidney transplant recipient with SARS-CoV-2 infection. This clonotype was counted at least ten times. TCRdb called the reads again in MiXCR, with one record for every CDR3 protein. Of under 300,000 distinct CDR3 sequences listed, around 28% were seen once; the top ten hold 6% to 8.5%. The V gene lost 7 bases and the J gene lost 6 bases, with 12 bases spanning the gap. The CDR3 totals 12 residues. The germline V gene encodes CDR1 MNHNY and CDR2 SVGAGI (reference sequence). Source: a blood sample, taken at baseline and between days 110 and 120 from a kidney transplant recipient. The rearrangement joins TRBV6-6 to TRBJ1-2; no clear D. The receptor comes from a male patient aged 25 to 39 who had COVID-19 and was a kidney transplant recipient. Some T cells may be the graft donor's. The CDR3 spells CASTQWGDGYTF. CDR3 bases: TGTGCCAGCACCCAGTGGGGAGATGGCTACACCTTC.